This T cell receptor (beta chain) came from a study of blood T cell repertoires in COVID-19. At the level of the study: Samples came from the United States, Italy and Spain, spanning acute and convalescent COVID-19. T cells, B-cell-depleted T cells, or PBMCs supplied cDNA or gDNA.

The CDR3 has 13 residues. Germline assignment: CDR1 MNHEY and CDR2 SVGAGI. Trimming took off 5 bases at V and 4 bases at J, with 11 bases between the two ends. The method was immunoSEQ multiplex PCR; TCRdb's version includes in-frame clones alone and lacks a portion of them. The top ten clones hold 2.4% of a sample with around 130,000 clones, 80% to 90% of them seen once. Participant age was roughly 18 to 90 years, and participants resided in approximately 24 US areas. Participants were placed into cohorts based on the clinical history they reported. The chain uses TRBV6-5 and TRBJ2-5; D perhaps matches TRBD1 (5 bases). The sample taken for sequencing was PBMCs or T cells enriched from blood (not recorded which). The TCR was taken from a man aged 40-50 years with acute COVID-19. The CDR3 is CASSRQPGETQYF. The CDR3, as DNA: TGTGCCAGCAGTAGACAGCCGGGAGAGACCCAGTACTTC.